These T cell receptor beta chains were read from a single sample in a study of CD8+CD57+ T cells in acquired aplastic anemia. TCRdb reanalysed the reads using MiXCR and keeps one entry per CDR3 protein. The sample shows about 110,000 distinct CDR3 sequences, roughly 51% of them seen only once. The sample taken for sequencing was sorted CD4+, CD8+, or CD8+CD57+ T cells (not recorded which) from PBMCs. The receptors stem from a human donor in good health, serving as a control. Both conserved end residues are part of each CDR3. D genes are given only for firm matches. The listing skips clone size in some rows; elsewhere it reads once, few, many or a size class.

V	size	D	J	CDR3	DNA
TRBV25-1	-	-	TRBJ1-2	CASSSGGGYYGYTF	TGTGCCAGCAGCTCTGGGGGGGGTTACTATGGCTACACCTTC
TRBV29-1	-	-	TRBJ1-1	CSVERAGSNTEAFF	TGCAGCGTTGAACGGGCGGGCTCCAACACTGAAGCTTTCTTT
TRBV15	-	-	TRBJ2-5	CATSSVYQENQETQYF	TGTGCCACCAGCAGCGTGTACCAGGAGAACCAAGAGACCCAGTACTTC
TRBV29-1	-	TRBD1	TRBJ2-7	CSVEGGSGQGTYGQYF	TGCAGCGTTGAGGGGGGGTCGGGACAGGGGACCTACGGGCAGTACTTC
TRBV6-1	many	TRBD2	TRBJ2-7	CASSLLAGVSYEQYF	TGTGCCAGCAGCCTTCTAGCGGGGGTTTCCTACGAGCAGTACTTC
TRBV6-1	many	TRBD2	TRBJ2-1	CASSDSGGADNEQFF	TGTGCCAGCAGTGACAGCGGGGGGGCAGACAATGAGCAGTTCTTC
TRBV7-6	many	TRBD2	TRBJ2-7	CASSFQRLAGADEQYF	TGTGCCAGCAGCTTCCAGAGACTAGCGGGGGCGGACGAGCAGTACTTC
TRBV12-3/TRBV12-4	-	-	TRBJ1-4	CASSPSWEKLFF	TGTGCCAGCAGCCCCAGTTGGGAAAAACTGTTTTTT
TRBV20-1	-	TRBD2	TRBJ2-3	CSASSGGIPDTQYF	TGCAGTGCTAGTAGCGGGGGGATACCAGATACGCAGTATTTT
TRBV20-1	many	-	TRBJ2-7	CSARAQGMAYEQYF	TGCAGTGCTAGGGCACAGGGTATGGCCTACGAGCAGTACTTC
TRBV7-2	-	TRBD2	TRBJ2-7	CASSLIAGEFYEQYF	TGTGCCAGCAGCTTAATCGCGGGAGAGTTCTACGAGCAGTACTTC
TRBV24-1	-	-	TRBJ2-3	CATSDLWQPDTQYF	TGTGCCACCAGTGATTTGTGGCAGCCAGATACGCAGTATTTT
TRBV5-4	few	-	TRBJ1-4	CASTIGGEMGEKLFF	TGTGCCAGCACCATAGGGGGGGAGATGGGTGAAAAACTGTTTTTT
TRBV5-5	-	-	TRBJ2-2	CASSLISTRGGELFF	TGTGCCAGCAGCTTAATCTCCACTCGGGGCGGGGAGCTGTTTTTT